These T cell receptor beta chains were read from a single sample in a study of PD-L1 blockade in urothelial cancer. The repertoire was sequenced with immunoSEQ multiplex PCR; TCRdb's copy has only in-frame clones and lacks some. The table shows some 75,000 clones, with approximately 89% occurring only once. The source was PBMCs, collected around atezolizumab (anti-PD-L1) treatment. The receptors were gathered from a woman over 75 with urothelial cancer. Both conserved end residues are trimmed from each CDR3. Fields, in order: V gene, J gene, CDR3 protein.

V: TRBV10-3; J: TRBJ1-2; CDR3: AISEFNQGRGYT
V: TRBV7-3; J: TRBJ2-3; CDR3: ASSSQTGREDTQY
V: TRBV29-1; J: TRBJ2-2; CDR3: SAQGLAGGPEGGELF
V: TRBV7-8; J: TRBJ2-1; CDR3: ASSLGASGGLNEQF
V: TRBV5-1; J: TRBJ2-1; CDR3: ASSLTGGDSSRF
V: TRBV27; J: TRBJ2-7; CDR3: ASSFGSHYEQY
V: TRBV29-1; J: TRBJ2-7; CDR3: SVPRGTGARYEQY
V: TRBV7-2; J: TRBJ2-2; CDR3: ASSFGAGTGELF
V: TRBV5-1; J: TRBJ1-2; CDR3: ASSEGQARGYT
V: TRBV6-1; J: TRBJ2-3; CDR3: ASSGGGNPDTQY
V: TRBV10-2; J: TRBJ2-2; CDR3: ASSEFVSANTGELF
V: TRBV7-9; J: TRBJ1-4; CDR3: ASGDRGSEKLF
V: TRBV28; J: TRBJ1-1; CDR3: ASSFPGAEAF
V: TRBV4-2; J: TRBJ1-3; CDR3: ASSPQTGSLGNTIY
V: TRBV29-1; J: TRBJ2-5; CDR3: SVGLETQY
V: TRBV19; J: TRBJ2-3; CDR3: ASSISVDTQY
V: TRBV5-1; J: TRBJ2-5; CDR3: ASSLGQDETQY
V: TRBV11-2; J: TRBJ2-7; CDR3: ASSLSTGISYEQY
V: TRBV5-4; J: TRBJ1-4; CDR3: ASSLAQGTGEKLF
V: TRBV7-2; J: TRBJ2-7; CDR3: ASSGYRGPYEQY
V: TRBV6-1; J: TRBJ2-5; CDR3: ASSAGTQETQY
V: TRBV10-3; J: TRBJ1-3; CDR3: AISEGWGGSGNTIY
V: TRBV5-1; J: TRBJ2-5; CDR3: ASSPGTSGSLKTQY
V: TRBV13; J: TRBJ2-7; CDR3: ASSLGVRIEQY
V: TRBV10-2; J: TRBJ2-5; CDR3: ASSVVTGETQY
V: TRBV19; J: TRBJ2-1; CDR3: ASSSGQGQYNEQF
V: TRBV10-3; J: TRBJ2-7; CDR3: AISGTTDEQY
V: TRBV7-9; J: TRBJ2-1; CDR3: ASSPSGGSYNEQF
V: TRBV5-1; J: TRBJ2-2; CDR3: ASRSGEDTGELF
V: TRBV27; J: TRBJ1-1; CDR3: ASSPRRGTYTEAF
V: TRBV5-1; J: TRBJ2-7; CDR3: ASSPRQGASYEQY
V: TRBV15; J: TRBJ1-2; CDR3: ATSIPPGGYT
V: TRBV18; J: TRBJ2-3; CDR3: ASSPPQGTGTDTQY
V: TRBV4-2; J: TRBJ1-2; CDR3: ASSQLTGGAYGYT
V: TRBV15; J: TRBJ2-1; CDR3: ATSRVRTSGREGYNEQF
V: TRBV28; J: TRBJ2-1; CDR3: ASSPRGLAGAYNEQF
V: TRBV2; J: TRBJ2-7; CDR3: ASSATGYSYEQY
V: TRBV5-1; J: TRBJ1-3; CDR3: ASSPRTGGGNTIY
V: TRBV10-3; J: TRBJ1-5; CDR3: AISERGGEPQH
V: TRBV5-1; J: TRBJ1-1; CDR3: ASSPTGIEAF